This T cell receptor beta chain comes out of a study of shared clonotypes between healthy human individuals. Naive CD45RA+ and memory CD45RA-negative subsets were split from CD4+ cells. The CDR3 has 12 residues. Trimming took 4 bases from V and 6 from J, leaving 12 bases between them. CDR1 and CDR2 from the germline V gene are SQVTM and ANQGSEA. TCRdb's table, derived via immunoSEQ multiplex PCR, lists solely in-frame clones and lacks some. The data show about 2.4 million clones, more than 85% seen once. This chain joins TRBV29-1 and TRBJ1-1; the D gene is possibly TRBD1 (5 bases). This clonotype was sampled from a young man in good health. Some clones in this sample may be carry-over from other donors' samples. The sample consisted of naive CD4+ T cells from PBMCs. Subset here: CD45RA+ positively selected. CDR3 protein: CSVAGLWAEAFF. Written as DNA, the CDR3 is TGCAGCGTTGCGGGGCTCTGGGCTGAAGCTTTCTTT.